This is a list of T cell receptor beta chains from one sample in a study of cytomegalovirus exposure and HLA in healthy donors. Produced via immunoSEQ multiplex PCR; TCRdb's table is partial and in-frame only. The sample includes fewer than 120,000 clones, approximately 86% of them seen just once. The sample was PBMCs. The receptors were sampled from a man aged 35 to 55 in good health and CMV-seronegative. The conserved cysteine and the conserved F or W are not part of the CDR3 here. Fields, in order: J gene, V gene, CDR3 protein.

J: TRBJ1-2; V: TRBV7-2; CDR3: ASSSTGYGYT
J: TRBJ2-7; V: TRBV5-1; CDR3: ASSLTDSYEQY
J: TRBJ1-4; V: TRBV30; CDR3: AWCLSSGTGNEKLF
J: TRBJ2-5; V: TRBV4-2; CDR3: ASSPNGGQETQY
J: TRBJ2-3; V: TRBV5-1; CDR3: ASSPDRATDTQY
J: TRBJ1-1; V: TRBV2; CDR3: ASSVGGREAF
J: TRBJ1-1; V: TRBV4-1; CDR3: ASSQGGGTVYNTEAF
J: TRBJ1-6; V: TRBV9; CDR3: ASSVGTGGLDSPLH
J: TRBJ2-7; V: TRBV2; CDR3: ASRRGTGPAYEQY
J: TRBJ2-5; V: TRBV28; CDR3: ASSPGGQETQY
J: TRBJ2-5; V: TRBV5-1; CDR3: ASSSSPGGVETQY
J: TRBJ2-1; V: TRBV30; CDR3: AWRNRGLGLSPRMGSYNEQF
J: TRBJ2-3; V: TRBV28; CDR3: ASSPSIPRSTDTQY
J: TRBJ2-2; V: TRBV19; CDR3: ASSIQGTSGVNTGELF
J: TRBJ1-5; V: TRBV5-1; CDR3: ASSPETGNQPQH
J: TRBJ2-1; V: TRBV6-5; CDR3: ASSSGGSGGYEQF
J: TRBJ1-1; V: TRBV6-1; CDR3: ASSETTVEAF
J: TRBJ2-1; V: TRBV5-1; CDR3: ASEPGGGLTSSYNEQF
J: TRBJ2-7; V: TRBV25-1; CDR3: ASSGTGTYEQY
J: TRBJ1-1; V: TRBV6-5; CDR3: ASSQDRGNTEAF
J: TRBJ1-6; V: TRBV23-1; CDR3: ASKRSSYNSPLH
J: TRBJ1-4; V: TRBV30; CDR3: AWSVQGMLGEKLF
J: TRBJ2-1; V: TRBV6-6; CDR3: ASTGGAIYNEQF
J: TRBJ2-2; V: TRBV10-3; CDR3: AISDNQAWTGELF
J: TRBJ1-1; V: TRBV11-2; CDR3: ASSLAVGGRTEAF
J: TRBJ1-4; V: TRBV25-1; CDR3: ASSDPGRHNEKLF
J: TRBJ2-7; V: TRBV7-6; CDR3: ASSPGKQNYEQY
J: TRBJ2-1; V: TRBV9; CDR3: ASSVGGSGAKEQF
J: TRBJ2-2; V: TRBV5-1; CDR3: ASSPRNTGELF
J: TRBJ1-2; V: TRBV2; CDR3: ASIPALATGGGYT
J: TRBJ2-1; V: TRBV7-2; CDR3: ASSRLRQGARNEQF
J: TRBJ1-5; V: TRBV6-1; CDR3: ASSELPGNSNQPQH
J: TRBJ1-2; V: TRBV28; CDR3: ASSTPGQGR
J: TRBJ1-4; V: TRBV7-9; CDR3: ASSFRDRNEKLF
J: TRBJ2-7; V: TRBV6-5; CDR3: AVSRPGQKYEQY
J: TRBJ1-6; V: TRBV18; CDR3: ASSPPSSGGSPLH
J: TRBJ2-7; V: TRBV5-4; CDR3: ASSLRGQITEQY
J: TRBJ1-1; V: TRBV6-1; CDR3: ASSVPGELNTEAF
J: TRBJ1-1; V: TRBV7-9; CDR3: ASSFAAGGKFVPEAF
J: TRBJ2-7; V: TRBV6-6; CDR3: ASSPNSNEQY
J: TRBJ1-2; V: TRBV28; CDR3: ASSLVNGYT
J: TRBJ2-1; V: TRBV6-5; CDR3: ASKGLAGVNEQF
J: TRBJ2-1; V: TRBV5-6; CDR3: ASSHGIYNEQF
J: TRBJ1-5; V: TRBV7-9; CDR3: ASSSQGDSNQPQH
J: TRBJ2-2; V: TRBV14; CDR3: ASSPLPGGRVGELF
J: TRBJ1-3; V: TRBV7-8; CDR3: ASSLGEGRGNTIY
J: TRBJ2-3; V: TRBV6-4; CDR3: ASSDWSGRGTDTQY